Below, 10 T cell receptor beta chains from the same sample are listed, as sequenced in a study of cytomegalovirus exposure and HLA in healthy donors. PCR primers comprised 60 Vbeta and 13 Jbeta primers. Only in-frame clones appear in the TCRdb table, and some are missing; sequencing was by immunoSEQ multiplex PCR. This sample yields hundreds of thousands of clones, of which roughly two thirds are seen a single time; around 2% belongs to the top ten. The sample comprised PBMCs. The receptors originated from a female donor in good health and CMV-seronegative.

This CDR3 is CASSLGGGATNEKLFF. The CDR3 nucleotides are TGTGCCAGCAGCTTAGGAGGTGGTGCAACTAATGAAAAACTGTTTTTT. The V call is TRBV7-6, the J call TRBJ1-4, with unresolved D. The CDR3 contains 16 residues. V lost 1 base to trimming and J lost 0 bases, with 9 bases between them. Germline lookup yields CDR1 SGHVS and CDR2 FNYEAQ.

The V gene is TRBV4-2, the J gene TRBJ2-5; 7 bases fit TRBD1. Germline CDR1 reads LGHNA; CDR2 reads YNFKEQ. Unmatched junction bases numbered 3, after V lost 4 bases and J lost 1 base. The CDR3 length is 14 residues. For the CDR3, the DNA is TGTGCCAGCAGCCCGGCAGGGGGCCAAGAGACCCAGTACTTC. It yields the protein CASSPAGGQETQYF.

The chain uses TRBV30 and TRBJ1-1; possible D gene TRBD1, 5 bases. The V gene's germline CDR1 is GTSNPN and CDR2 SVGIG (reference sequence). V was cut by 1 base and J by 0 bases, with 6 bases left in between. The CDR3 totals 13 residues. Written as DNA, the CDR3 is TGTGCCTGGAGTGAGGGGATGAACACTGAAGCTTTCTTT. This gives the protein CAWSEGMNTEAFF.

The gene calls are TRBV28 and TRBJ1-4; TRBD1 agrees at 8 bases. The CDR3 runs to 16 residues. V lost 4 bases to trimming and J lost 8 bases; unmatched junction nucleotides: 12. Looked up from germline, CDR1 is MDHEN and CDR2 is SYDVKM. CDR3 in DNA: TGTGCCAGCAGTTCAGACAGGGGCTTTCTGACGGAAAAACTGTTTTTT. Protein: CASSSDRGFLTEKLFF.

V and J are TRBV5-1 and TRBJ2-2; D uncertain. Trimming removed 4 bases from V and 1 base from J, with 2 bases in between. CDR1 and CDR2 from the germline V gene are SGHRS and YFSETQ. CDR3 length: 12 amino acids. CDR3 nucleotide sequence: TGCGCCAGCAGCCAGAACACCGGGGAGCTGTTTTTT. Protein product: CASSQNTGELFF.

This clone was observed a handful of times. V usage is TRBV19 and J usage is TRBJ2-1, with D tentatively TRBD1 (6 bases). The CDR3 totals 16 residues. V lost 1 base, J lost 5 bases, and 15 bases lay in between. Germline V gene lookup returns CDR1 LNHDA and CDR2 SQIVND (reference sequence). The CDR3 here is CASSIGGTLGNNEQFF. The CDR3 coding sequence is TGTGCCAGTAGTATAGGGGGGACACTAGGAAACAATGAGCAGTTCTTC. The full variable domain, rest sourced from reference TRBV19 and TRBJ2-1, is DGGITQSPKYLFRKEGQNVTLSCEQNLNHDAMYWYRQDPGQGLRLIYYSQIVNDFQKGDIAEGYSVSREKKESFPLTVTSAQKNPTAFYLCASSIGGTLGNNEQFFGPGTRLTVL.

This sequence joins TRBV6-1 and TRBJ2-5, with TRBD1 identical over 10 bases. Germline V gives CDR1 MNHNS, CDR2 SASEGT. V dropped 6 bases and J dropped 6; count of bases not matched to a gene: 4. CDR3 length: 13 residues. CDR3 residues: CASRTGGGKTQYF. CDR3 sequence (DNA): TGTGCCAGCAGGACAGGGGGCGGGAAGACCCAGTACTTC.

As for this clone: One junction end disagrees with the germline gene, perhaps due to a read error. The V call is TRBV4-1, the J call TRBJ2-3; D is possibly TRBD2 (5 bases). CDR3 size: 14 residues. CDR1 and CDR2 (germline): MGHRA, YSYEKL. CDR3 DNA sequence: TGCGCCAGCACCCAAGGTGGCGGGACAGATACGCAGTATTTT. It is translated as CASTQGGGTDTQYF.

The chain recombines TRBV13 with TRBJ1-6; 8 bases line up with TRBD1. Trimming cost V 0 bases and J 7 bases; bases outside gene matches: 2. CDR3 size: 15 residues. Germline loops: CDR1 PRHDT, CDR2 FYEKMQ (reference sequence). CDR3 sequence: CASSLGDRGNSPLHF. The CDR3 bases are TGTGCCAGCAGCTTAGGAGACAGGGGAAATTCACCCCTCCACTTT.

This CDR3 reads CASSSSDRTITGELFF. CDR3 sequence (DNA): TGTGCCAGTAGTTCCTCGGACAGGACTATCACCGGGGAGCTGTTTTTT. The genes are TRBV19 and TRBJ2-2; TRBD1 is a possible D gene (7 bases). Germline-derived CDR1 and CDR2 are LNHDA and SQIVND (reference sequence). The CDR3 contains 16 residues. Trimming removed 5 bases from V and 4 bases from J, with 17 bases in between.